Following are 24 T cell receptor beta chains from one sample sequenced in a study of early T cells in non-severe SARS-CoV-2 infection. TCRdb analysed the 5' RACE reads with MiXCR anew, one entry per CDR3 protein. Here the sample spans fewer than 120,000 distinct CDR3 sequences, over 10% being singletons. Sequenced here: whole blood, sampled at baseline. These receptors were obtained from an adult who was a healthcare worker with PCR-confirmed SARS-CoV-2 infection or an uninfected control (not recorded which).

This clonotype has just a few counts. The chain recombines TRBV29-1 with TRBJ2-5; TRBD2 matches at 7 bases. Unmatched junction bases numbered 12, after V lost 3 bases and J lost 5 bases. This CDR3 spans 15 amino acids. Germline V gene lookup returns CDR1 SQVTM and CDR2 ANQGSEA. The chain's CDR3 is CSVDQPSGEWETQYF. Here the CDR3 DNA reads TGCAGCGTTGATCAGCCTAGCGGAGAGTGGGAGACCCAGTACTTC.

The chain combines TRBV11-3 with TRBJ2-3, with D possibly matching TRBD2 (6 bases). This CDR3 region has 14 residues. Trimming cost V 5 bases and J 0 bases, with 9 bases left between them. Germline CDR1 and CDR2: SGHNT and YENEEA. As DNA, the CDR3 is TGTGCCAGCAGCCCGGGACTTAGCACAGATACGCAGTATTTT. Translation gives CASSPGLSTDTQYF.

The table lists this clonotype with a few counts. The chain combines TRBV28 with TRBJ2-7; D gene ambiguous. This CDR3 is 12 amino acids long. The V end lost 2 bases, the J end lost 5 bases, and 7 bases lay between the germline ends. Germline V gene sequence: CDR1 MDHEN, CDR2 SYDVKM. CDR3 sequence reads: CASSLSTHEQYF. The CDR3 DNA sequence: TGTGCCAGCAGTTTAAGTACCCACGAGCAGTACTTC.

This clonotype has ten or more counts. The CDR3 is CASSPKVGLAQETQYF. Written as DNA, the CDR3 is TGTGCCAGCAGCCCTAAGGTTGGACTTGCCCAAGAGACCCAGTACTTC. The genes are TRBV7-9 and TRBJ2-5; D is perhaps TRBD2 (5 bases). CDR3 size: 16 residues. CDR1 and CDR2 from the germline V gene are SEHNR and FQNEAQ (reference sequence). V lost 5 bases to trimming and J lost 1 base, with 17 bases between them. Looking up the rest from reference TRBV7-9 and TRBJ2-5 gives the full variable domain: DTGVSQNPRHKITKRGQNVTFRCDPISEHNRLYWYRQTLGQGPEFLTYFQNEAQLEKSRLLSDRFSAERPKGSFSTLEIQRTEQGDSAMYLCASSPKVGLAQETQYFGPGTRLLVL.

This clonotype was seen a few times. The CDR3 spells CASSFPGLNEQFF. The DNA for the CDR3 is TGTGCCAGCAGTTTCCCAGGGTTGAATGAGCAGTTCTTC. The chain uses TRBV27 and TRBJ2-1; D possibly corresponds to TRBD1 (5 bases). CDR3 size: 13 residues. Germline V gene data show CDR1 as MNHEY and CDR2 as SMNVEV (reference sequence). The ends were cut back, 3 bases at V and 7 bases at J, with 10 bases in the middle.

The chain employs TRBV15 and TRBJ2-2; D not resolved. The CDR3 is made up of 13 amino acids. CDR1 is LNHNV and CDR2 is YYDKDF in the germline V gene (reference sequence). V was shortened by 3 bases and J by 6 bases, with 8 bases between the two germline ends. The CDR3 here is CATSRGSPGELFF. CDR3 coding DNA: TGTGCCACCAGCAGGGGAAGCCCCGGGGAGCTGTTTTTT.

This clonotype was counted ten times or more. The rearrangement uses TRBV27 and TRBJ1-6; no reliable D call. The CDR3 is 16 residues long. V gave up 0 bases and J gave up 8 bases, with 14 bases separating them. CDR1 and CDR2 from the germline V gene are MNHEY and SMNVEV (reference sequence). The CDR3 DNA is TGTGCCAGCAGTTTATCCCGACAACCGCTCTATTCACCCCTCCACTTT. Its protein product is CASSLSRQPLYSPLHF.

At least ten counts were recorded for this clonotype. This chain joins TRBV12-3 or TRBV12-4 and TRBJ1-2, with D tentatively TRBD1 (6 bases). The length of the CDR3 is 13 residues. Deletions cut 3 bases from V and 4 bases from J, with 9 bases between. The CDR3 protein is CASSLGGGYGYTF. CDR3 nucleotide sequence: TGTGCCAGCAGTTTGGGGGGCGGCTATGGCTACACCTTC.

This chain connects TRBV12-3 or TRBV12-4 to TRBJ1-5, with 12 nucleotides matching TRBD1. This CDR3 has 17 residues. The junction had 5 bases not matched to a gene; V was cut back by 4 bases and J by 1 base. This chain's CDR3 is CASSSGTGGPSNQPQHF. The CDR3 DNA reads TGTGCCAGCAGTTCGGGGACAGGGGGCCCCAGCAATCAGCCCCAGCATTTT.

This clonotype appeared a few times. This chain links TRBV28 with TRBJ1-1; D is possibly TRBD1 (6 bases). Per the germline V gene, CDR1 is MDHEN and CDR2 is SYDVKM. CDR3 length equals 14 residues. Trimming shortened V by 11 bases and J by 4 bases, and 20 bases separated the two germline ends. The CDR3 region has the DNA TGTGCCTCGACCCCTGGGGGGGCGCGCACTGAAGCTTTCTTT. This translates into CASTPGGARTEAFF.

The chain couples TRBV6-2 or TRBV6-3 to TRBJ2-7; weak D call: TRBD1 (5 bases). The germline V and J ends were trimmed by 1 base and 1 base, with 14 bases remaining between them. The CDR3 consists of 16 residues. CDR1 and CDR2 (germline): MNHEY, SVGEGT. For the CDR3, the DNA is TGTGCCAGCAGTTACTTAGTGGCAGGGATATCCTACGAGCAGTACTTC. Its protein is CASSYLVAGISYEQYF.

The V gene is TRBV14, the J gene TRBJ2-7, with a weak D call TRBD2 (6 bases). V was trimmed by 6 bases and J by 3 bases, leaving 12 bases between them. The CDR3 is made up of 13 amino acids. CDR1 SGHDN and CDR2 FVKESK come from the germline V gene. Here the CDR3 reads CASSPSAYYEQYF. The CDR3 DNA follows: TGTGCCAGCAGTCCTAGCGCATACTACGAGCAGTACTTC. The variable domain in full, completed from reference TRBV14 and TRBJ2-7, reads EAGVTQFPSHSVIEKGQTVTLRCDPISGHDNLYWYRRVMGKEIKFLLHFVKESKQDESGMPNNRFLAERTGGTYSTLKVQPAELEDSGVYFCASSPSAYYEQYFGPGTRLTVT.

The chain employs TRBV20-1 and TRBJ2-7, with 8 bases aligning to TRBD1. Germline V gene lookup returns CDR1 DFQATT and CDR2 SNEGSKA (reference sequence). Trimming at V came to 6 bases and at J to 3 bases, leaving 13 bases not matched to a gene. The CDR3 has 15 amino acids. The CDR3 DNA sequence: TGCAGTGCCGAGGGCCGGGACAGGCGAAACTACGAGCAGTACTTC. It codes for CSAEGRDRRNYEQYF.

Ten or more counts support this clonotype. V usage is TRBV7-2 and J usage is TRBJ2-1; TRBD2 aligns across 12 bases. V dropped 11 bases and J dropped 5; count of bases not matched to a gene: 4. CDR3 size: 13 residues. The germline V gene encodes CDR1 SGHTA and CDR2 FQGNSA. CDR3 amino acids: CAGGLAGNNEQFF. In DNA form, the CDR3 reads TGTGCCGGCGGACTAGCGGGGAACAATGAGCAGTTCTTC. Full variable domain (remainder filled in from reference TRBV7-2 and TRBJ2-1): GAGVSQSPSNKVTEKGKDVELRCDPISGHTALYWYRQSLGQGLEFLIYFQGNSAPDKSGLPSDRFSAERTGGSVSTLTIQRTQQEDSAVYLCAGGLAGNNEQFFGPGTRLTVL.

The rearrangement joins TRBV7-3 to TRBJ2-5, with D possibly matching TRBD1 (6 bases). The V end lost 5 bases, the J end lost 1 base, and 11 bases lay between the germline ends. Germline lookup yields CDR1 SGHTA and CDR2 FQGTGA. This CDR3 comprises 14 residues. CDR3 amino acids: CASSPRRGQETQYF. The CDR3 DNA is TGTGCCAGCAGCCCCCGCAGGGGCCAAGAGACCCAGTACTTC.

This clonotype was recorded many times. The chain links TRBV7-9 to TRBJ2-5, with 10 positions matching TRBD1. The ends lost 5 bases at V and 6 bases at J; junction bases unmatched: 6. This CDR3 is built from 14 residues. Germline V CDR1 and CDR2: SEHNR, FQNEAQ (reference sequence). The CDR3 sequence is CASSPGQGVQTQYF. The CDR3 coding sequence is TGTGCCAGCAGCCCCGGACAGGGGGTACAGACCCAGTACTTC.

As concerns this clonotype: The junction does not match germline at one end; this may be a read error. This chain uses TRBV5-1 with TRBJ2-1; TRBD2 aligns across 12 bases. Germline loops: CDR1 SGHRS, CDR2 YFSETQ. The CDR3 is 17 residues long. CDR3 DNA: TGCGCCACCAGCTTTTCACCCGGGACTAGCGGGTACAATGAGCAGTTCTTC. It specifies CATSFSPGTSGYNEQFF.

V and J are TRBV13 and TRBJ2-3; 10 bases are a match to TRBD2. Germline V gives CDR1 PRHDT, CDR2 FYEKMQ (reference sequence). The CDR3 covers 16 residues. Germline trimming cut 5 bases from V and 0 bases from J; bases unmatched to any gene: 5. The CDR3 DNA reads TGTGCCAGCAGCCTGGGGACTAGCGATAGCACAGATACGCAGTATTTT. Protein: CASSLGTSDSTDTQYF. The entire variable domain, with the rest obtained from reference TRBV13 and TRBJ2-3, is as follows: AAGVIQSPRHLIKEKRETATLKCYPIPRHDTVYWYQQGPGQDPQFLISFYEKMQSDKGSIPDRFSAQQFSDYHSELNMSSLELGDSALYFCASSLGTSDSTDTQYFGPGTRLTVL.

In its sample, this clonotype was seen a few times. DNA for the CDR3: TGTGCCAGCAGTCTCAGGGGGCGTGCCGGGGAGCTGTTTTTT. Residues: CASSLRGRAGELFF. This chain connects TRBV7-2 to TRBJ2-2, with TRBD1 matching 8 bases. Unmatched junction bases numbered 6, after V lost 6 bases and J lost 6 bases. There are 14 residues in the CDR3. Germline loops: CDR1 SGHTA, CDR2 FQGNSA.

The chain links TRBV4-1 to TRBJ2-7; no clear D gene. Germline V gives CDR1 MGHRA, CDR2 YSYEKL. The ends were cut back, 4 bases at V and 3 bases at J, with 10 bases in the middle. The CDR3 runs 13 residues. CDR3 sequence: CASSPSSNYEQYF. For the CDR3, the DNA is TGCGCCAGCAGCCCCTCGTCAAACTACGAGCAGTACTTC.

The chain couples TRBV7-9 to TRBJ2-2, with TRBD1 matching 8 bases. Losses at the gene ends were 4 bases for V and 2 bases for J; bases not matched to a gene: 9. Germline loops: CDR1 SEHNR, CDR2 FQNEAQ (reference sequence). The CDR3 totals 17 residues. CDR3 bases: TGTGCCAGCAGCTACCAGACAGGGGCACTTAACACCGGGGAGCTGTTTTTT. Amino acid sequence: CASSYQTGALNTGELFF.

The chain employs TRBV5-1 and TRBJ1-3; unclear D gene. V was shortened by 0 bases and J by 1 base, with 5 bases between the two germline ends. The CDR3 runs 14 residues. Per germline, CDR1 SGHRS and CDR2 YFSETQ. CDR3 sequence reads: CASSLGRSGNTIYF. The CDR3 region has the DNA TGCGCCAGCAGCTTGGGTCGATCTGGAAACACCATATATTTT.

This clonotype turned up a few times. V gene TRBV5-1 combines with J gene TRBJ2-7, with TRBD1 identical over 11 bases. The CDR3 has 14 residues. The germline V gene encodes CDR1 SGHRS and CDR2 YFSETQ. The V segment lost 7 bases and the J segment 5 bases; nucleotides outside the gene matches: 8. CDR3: CASSPGQGVNEQYF. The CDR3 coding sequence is TGCGCCAGCTCCCCGGGACAGGGGGTGAACGAGCAGTACTTC.

CDR3 residues: CSVEWSGSWSNEQFF. The CDR3, as DNA: TGCAGCGTTGAGTGGAGCGGCAGTTGGAGCAATGAGCAGTTCTTC. This chain uses TRBV29-1 with TRBJ2-1; a possible D gene is TRBD2 (5 bases). V lost 3 bases, J lost 6 bases, and 18 bases lay in between. The germline gives CDR1 SQVTM, CDR2 ANQGSEA. CDR3 length: 15 residues.